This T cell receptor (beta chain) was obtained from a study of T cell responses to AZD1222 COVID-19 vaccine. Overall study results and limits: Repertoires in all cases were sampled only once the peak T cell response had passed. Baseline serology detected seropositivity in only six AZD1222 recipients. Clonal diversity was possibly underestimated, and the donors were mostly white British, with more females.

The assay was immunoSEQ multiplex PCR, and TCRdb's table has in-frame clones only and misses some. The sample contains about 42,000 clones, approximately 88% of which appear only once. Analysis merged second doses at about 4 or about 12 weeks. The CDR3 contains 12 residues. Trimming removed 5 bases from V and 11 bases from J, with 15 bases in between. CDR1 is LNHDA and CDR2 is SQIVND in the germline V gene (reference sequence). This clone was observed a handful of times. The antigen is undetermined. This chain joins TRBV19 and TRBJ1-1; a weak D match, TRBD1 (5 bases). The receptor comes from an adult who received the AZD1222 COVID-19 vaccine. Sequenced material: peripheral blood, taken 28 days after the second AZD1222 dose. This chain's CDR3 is CASSAREGVAFF. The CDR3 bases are TGTGCCAGTAGTGCAAGGGAAGGGGTCGCTTTCTTT.